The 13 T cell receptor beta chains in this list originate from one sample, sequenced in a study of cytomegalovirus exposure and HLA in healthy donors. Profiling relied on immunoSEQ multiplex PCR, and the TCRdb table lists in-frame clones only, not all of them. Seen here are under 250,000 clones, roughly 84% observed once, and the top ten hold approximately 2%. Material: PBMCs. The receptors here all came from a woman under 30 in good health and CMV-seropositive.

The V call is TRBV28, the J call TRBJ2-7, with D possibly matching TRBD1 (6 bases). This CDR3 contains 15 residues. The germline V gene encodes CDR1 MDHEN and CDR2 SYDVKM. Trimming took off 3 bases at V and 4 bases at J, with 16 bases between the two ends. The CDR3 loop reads CASSFAGAKSYEQYF. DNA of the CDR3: TGTGCCAGCAGTTTCGCAGGGGCGAAATCGTACGAGCAGTACTTC.

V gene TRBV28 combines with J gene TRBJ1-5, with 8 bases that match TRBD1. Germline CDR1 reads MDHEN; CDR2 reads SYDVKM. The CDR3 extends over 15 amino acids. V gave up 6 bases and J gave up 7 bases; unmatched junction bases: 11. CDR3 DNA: TGTGCCAGCAGGTCAGGGGGCGAGGGGGGCCAGCCCCAGCATTTT. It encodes CASRSGGEGGQPQHF.

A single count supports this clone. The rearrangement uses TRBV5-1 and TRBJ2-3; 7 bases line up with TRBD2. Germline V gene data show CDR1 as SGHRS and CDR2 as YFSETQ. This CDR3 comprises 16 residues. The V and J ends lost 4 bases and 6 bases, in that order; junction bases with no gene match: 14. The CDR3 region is CASSGNSRVGRDTQYF. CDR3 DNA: TGCGCCAGCAGCGGTAACTCCAGGGTCGGGAGGGATACGCAGTATTTT.

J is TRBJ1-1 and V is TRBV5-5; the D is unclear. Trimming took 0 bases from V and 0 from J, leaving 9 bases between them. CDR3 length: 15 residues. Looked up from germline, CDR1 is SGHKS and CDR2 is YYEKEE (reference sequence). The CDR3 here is CASSLAPQMNTEAFF. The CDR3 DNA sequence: TGTGCCAGCAGCTTGGCCCCTCAGATGAACACTGAAGCTTTCTTT.

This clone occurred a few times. CDR3 protein: CASSEYDRPGQPQHF. In DNA, the CDR3 is TGTGCCAGCAGTGAGTACGACAGGCCGGGGCAGCCCCAGCATTTT. The chain is built from TRBV2 and TRBJ1-5, with TRBD1 as a possible D gene (6 bases). CDR3 size: 15 residues. Germline V gene data show CDR1 as SNHLY and CDR2 as FYNNEI. Trimming took 3 bases from V and 7 from J, leaving 16 bases between them. Variable domain in full (rest from reference TRBV2 and TRBJ1-5): EPEVTQTPSHQVTQMGQEVILRCVPISNHLYFYWYRQILGQKVEFLVSFYNNEISEKSEIFDDQFSVERPDGSNFTLKIRSTKLEDSAMYFCASSEYDRPGQPQHFGDGTRLSIL.

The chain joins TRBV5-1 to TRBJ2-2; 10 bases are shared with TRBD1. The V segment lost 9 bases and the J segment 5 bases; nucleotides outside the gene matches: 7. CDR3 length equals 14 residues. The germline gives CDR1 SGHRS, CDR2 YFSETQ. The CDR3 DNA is TGCGCCACCCAGACAGGGGGCGCGACCGGGGAGCTGTTTTTT. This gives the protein CATQTGGATGELFF.

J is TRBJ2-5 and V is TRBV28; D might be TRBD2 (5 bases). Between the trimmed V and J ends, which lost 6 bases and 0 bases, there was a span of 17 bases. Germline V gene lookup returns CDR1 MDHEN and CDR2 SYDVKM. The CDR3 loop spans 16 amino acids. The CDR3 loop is CASSLGRTEYQETQYF. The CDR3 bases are TGTGCCAGCAGCCTGGGGAGAACCGAGTACCAAGAGACCCAGTACTTC.

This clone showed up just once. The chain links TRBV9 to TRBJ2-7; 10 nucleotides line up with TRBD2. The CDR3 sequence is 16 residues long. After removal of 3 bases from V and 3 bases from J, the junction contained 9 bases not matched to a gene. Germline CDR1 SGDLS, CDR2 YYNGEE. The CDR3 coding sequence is TGTGCCAGCAGCGACTCCTCGGGACTAGCGAGCTACGAGCAGTACTTC. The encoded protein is CASSDSSGLASYEQYF.

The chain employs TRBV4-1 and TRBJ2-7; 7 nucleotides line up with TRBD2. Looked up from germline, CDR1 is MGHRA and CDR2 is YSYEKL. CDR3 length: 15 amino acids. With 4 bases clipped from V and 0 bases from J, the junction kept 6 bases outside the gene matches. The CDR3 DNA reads TGCGCCAGCAGCCTAGCGGGTTCTAGCTCCTACGAGCAGTACTTC. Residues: CASSLAGSSSYEQYF.

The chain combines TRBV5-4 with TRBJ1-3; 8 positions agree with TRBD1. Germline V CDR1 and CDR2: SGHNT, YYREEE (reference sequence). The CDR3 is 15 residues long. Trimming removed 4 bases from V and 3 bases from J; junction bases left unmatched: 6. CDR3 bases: TGTGCCAGCAGCACCGGGACAGGAATTGGAAACACCATATATTTT. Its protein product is CASSTGTGIGNTIYF.

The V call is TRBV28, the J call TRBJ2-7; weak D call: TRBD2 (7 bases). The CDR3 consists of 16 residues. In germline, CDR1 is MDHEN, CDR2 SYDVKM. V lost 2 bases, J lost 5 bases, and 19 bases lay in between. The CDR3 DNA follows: TGTGCCAGCAGTTTAAGAGCAGGGGAGGGCCTGGACGAGCAGTACTTC. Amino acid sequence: CASSLRAGEGLDEQYF.

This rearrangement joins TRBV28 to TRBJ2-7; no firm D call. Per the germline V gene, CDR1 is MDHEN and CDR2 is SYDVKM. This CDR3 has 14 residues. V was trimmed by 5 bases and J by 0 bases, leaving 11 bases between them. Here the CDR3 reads CASSPPSLSYEQYF. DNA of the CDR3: TGTGCCAGCAGTCCCCCTTCCCTCTCCTACGAGCAGTACTTC.

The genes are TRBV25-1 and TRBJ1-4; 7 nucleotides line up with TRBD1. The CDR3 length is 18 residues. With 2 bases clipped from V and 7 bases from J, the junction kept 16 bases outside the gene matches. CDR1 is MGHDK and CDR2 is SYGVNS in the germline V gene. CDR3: CASSEISQGTKLSEKLFF. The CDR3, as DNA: TGTGCCAGCAGTGAAATATCACAGGGGACCAAACTGAGTGAAAAACTGTTTTTT. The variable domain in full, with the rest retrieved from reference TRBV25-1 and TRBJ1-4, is EADIYQTPRYLVIGTGKKITLECSQTMGHDKMYWYQQDPGMELHLIHYSYGVNSTEKGDLSSESTVSRIRTEHFPLTLESARPSHTSQYLCASSEISQGTKLSEKLFFGSGTQLSVL.